The text below deals with one TCR beta chain. TCRdb processed the RT-PCR reads anew with MiXCR; each CDR3 protein has one entry. Of more than 600,000 distinct CDR3 sequences listed, 14% are singletons. There are 14 residues in the CDR3. The ends were cut back, 5 bases at V and 6 bases at J, with 17 bases in the middle. CDR1 is MNHNY, CDR2 SVGAGI, per germline (reference sequence). Sequencing was performed on memory CD4+ T cells from blood. The V and J genes are TRBV6-6 and TRBJ2-7, with D uncertain. The receptor's source is a female donor in good health, serving as a healthy control. The CDR3 bases are TGTGCCAGCAGTCAACGTCATTGGGGTAGCGAGCAGTACTTC. Translation gives CASSQRHWGSEQYF.